This entry concerns a single T cell receptor (beta chain). No antigen is known for it. RNA amounts of roughly 0.45 to 1 ug underwent reverse transcription with random hexamers. One entry per CDR3 protein, called by TCRdb with MiXCR from the immunoSEQ multiplex PCR reads. Of 150,000 to 200,000 distinct CDR3 sequences listed, over 85% are singletons. The data originate from a study of CD8 T cells in Susac syndrome. Overall study findings and caveats: The study admitted that it had a relatively small number of individuals in its TCR sequencing and HLA analysis.

CDR1 and CDR2 from the germline V gene are SNHLY and FYNNEI. V dropped 6 bases and J dropped 4 bases, with 12 bases sitting between them. This CDR3 is built from 14 residues. This sequence was found in a human donor in good health. The chain combines TRBV2 with TRBJ2-2, with a weak D call TRBD1 (6 bases). The source material was CD4+ T cells from PBMCs. DNA for the CDR3: TGTGCCAGCAGGGTTCAGGGGACCACCGGGGAGCTGTTTTTT. As protein: CASRVQGTTGELFF.